These T cell receptor beta chains were read from a single sample in a study of T cell responses to AZD1222 COVID-19 vaccine. Measured with immunoSEQ multiplex PCR; TCRdb has only the in-frame clones, and not every one. The sample has approximately 100,000 clones; about 90% are singletons. This specimen consisted of peripheral blood, obtained on day 0 of AZD1222 vaccination. The receptors were sampled from an adult in good health. The CDR3 runs from the conserved cysteine through the conserved F or W. Fields, in order: V gene, CDR3 length, CDR3 protein.

>TRBV6-5|16
CASSYGGPDSYNEQFF
>TRBV11-3|14
CASSFVSGSGELFF
>TRBV30|16
CAWSVRGSSYNSPLHF
>TRBV2|13
CASSERSLTPQHF
>TRBV12-3/TRBV12-4|12
CASTQEARGYTF
>TRBV6-5|13
CAIGTGNTGELFF
>TRBV10-1|16
CASSESTRGEDEKLFF
>TRBV5-3|19
CARSWGTTSKGTGDQPQHF
>TRBV4-1|15
CASSQGGSRGNTIYF
>TRBV27|15
CASSLGTGGTYGYTF
>TRBV19|19
CASSTTGTVVIGGTDTQYF
>TRBV28|13
CASSLLGRTEAFF
>TRBV10-2|12
CASGQANSPLHF
>TRBV6-1|15
CASSEARESNQPQHF
>TRBV6-2/TRBV6-3|14
CASSYSTSTGELFF
>TRBV18|14
CASSPKRGDYGYTF
>TRBV19|14
CASSIVWAGDTQYF
>TRBV7-3|12
CASSLTPYEQYF
>TRBV11-3|13
CASSLGGKETQYF
>TRBV6-5|15
CASSLQGGSNQPQHF
>TRBV6-5|13
CASSKGIYYEQYF
>TRBV28|14
CAISKVTTNEKLFF
>TRBV5-1|13
CASSLVIGEKLFF
>TRBV7-3|15
CASSLSGTGQETQYF
>TRBV5-1|14
CASSLDSVNEKLFF
>TRBV19|15
CASSIAYLAGYEQYF
>TRBV29-1|13
CSVAGMNTGELFF
>TRBV6-5|14
CASNRRQGSQPQHF
>TRBV10-3|13
CAISEPGTSEQYF